A selection of T cell receptor beta chains follows, all from one sample in a study of blood T cell repertoires in COVID-19. Assay used: immunoSEQ multiplex PCR; TCRdb lists only in-frame clones, some missing. The top ten hold 7% to 9% of the sample, which has about 40,000 clones, over 80% seen once. Material for sequencing was peripheral blood. The source of these receptors is a woman aged 65 to 85 with acute or convalescent COVID-19. CDR3s include the opening cysteine and the closing phenylalanine or tryptophan. D genes are given only for firm matches. Size tells how often a clone was seen (once, few, many) or the class of an expanded clone, and some rows leave it out.

size,J,D,V,DNA,CDR3
-,TRBJ1-5,-,TRBV28,TGTGCCAGCGGAAACCAGCTAGTTAATCAGCCCCAGCATTTT,CASGNQLVNQPQHF
-,TRBJ1-5,-,TRBV7-8,TGTGCCAGCAGCTTAGTATCCGGGACACCCGATCAGCCCCAGCATTTT,CASSLVSGTPDQPQHF
-,TRBJ2-4,TRBD1,TRBV12-3/TRBV12-4,TGTGCCAGCAGCTTAGGACAGGCAAACATTCAGTACTTC,CASSLGQANIQYF
-,TRBJ1-4,-,TRBV6-5,TGTGCCAGCAGGCTAGGGGGTGCAACTAATGAAAAACTGTTTTTT,CASRLGGATNEKLFF
-,TRBJ2-1,TRBD2,TRBV6-5,TGTGCCAGCAGTTCAAGGACTAGCGGGAACGATGAGCAGTTCTTC,CASSSRTSGNDEQFF
once,TRBJ2-1,TRBD2,TRBV7-7,TGTGCCAGCAGCCCCGGGGCTAGCGGGGGGGCAAATGAGCAGTTCTTC,CASSPGASGGANEQFF
-,TRBJ2-1,-,TRBV24-1,TGTGCCACCAGTGCACACGCGGGCACTTACAATGAGCAGTTCTTC,CATSAHAGTYNEQFF
-,TRBJ2-1,TRBD1,TRBV4-3,TGCGCCAGCAGCCAAGATAGGGGACAGAGCTACAATGAGCAGTTCTTC,CASSQDRGQSYNEQFF
-,TRBJ1-5,-,TRBV19,TGTGCCAGTAGTATAGCGACGGCGGGAAGCAATCAGCCCCAGCATTTT,CASSIATAGSNQPQHF
-,TRBJ2-1,TRBD2,TRBV2,TGTGCCAGCAGTGGGCGGGAGTGGGACAATGAGCAGTTCTTC,CASSGREWDNEQFF
-,TRBJ2-5,-,TRBV29-1,TGCAGCGTCTCGGCTGGGGGCCTTAAAGAGACCCAGTACTTC,CSVSAGGLKETQYF
few,TRBJ2-5,TRBD2,TRBV19,TGTGCCAGTAGTCCCCGGGAGGGAGAGACCCAGTACTTC,CASSPREGETQYF
few,TRBJ2-1,-,TRBV5-4,TGTGCCAGCACCCTAGGAGGTGAGCAGTTCTTC,CASTLGGEQFF
-,TRBJ2-3,-,TRBV28,TGTGCCAGCAGTTTACGTACGCAGTATTTT,CASSLRTQYF
-,TRBJ1-2,-,TRBV14,TGTGCCAGCAGCCAAGATAATAGAAGGGGTGTGGGCTATGGCTACACCTTC,CASSQDNRRGVGYGYTF
once,TRBJ1-3,-,TRBV19,TGTGCCAGTCACAGGTTCTCTGGAAACACCATATATTTT,CASHRFSGNTIYF
-,TRBJ2-3,-,TRBV6-6,TGTGCCAGCAGCCCCCCCGGGGGTGTGGATACGCAGTATTTT,CASSPPGGVDTQYF
-,TRBJ1-6,-,TRBV12-3/TRBV12-4,TGTGCCAGCAGTTTAAATCAAGCATCACCCCTCCACTTT,CASSLNQASPLHF
-,TRBJ1-1,-,TRBV11-1,TGTGCCAGCAGCTTAGGAGGACACTCGAACACTGAAGCTTTCTTT,CASSLGGHSNTEAFF
-,TRBJ1-2,-,TRBV10-3,TGTGCCATCAGTGCTGACAGCTATGGCTACACCTTC,CAISADSYGYTF
-,TRBJ2-3,TRBD1,TRBV10-1,TGCGCCAGCAGTGATGGGACAGGGGGCACAGATACGCAGTATTTT,CASSDGTGGTDTQYF
-,TRBJ1-5,TRBD1,TRBV7-6,TGTGCCAGCAGCTTGGCGAGTAGGACAGGGGTTGACCAGCCCCAGCATTTT,CASSLASRTGVDQPQHF
-,TRBJ2-3,TRBD2,TRBV24-1,TGTGCCACCAGTGATACTAGCGGTCTGGACGGTCCGTCGTATTTT,CATSDTSGLDGPSYF
-,TRBJ2-5,TRBD1,TRBV4-3,TGCGCCAGCAGCCAAGATCGGACAGGGGGGATTGTAGAGACCCAGTACTTC,CASSQDRTGGIVETQYF
-,TRBJ1-1,-,TRBV18,TGTGCCAGCTCACGGGAGGGGAGGGACACTGAAGCTTTCTTT,CASSREGRDTEAFF
-,TRBJ1-1,-,TRBV19,TGTGCCAGTAACGGCAGGGAGGGGAACACTGAAGCTTTCTTT,CASNGREGNTEAFF
-,TRBJ1-1,-,TRBV6-5,TGTGCCAGCAATTCGGCGGTCAACACTGAAGCTTTCTTT,CASNSAVNTEAFF
-,TRBJ1-5,-,TRBV14,TGTGCCAGCTCTACCGGAGGCAATCAGCCCCAGCATTTT,CASSTGGNQPQHF
-,TRBJ1-5,-,TRBV28,TGTGCCAGCCAGCCTATTGGAGGAATCAATCAGCCCCAGCATTTT,CASQPIGGINQPQHF
-,TRBJ2-3,TRBD2,TRBV11-2,TGTGCCAGCAGCTTGGGACTAGCCGCCGATACGCAGTATTTT,CASSLGLAADTQYF
-,TRBJ2-5,TRBD1,TRBV5-1,TGCGCCAGCAGTCCGAGGACAGGGGGATTGGAGACCCAGTACTTC,CASSPRTGGLETQYF
-,TRBJ1-4,-,TRBV18,TGTGCCAGCTCACCACCGGGCAGGGCGGCGGAAAAACTGTTTTTT,CASSPPGRAAEKLFF
once,TRBJ1-2,TRBD1,TRBV7-2,TGTGCCAGCAGCTCCCGACAGGGCTCGATAGGCTACACCTTC,CASSSRQGSIGYTF
-,TRBJ2-1,-,TRBV7-3,TGTGCCAGCAGCCCTGGGAGCTACAATGAGCAGTTCTTC,CASSPGSYNEQFF
-,TRBJ1-2,TRBD1,TRBV7-2,TGTGCCAGCAGCGGGGACAGAGAAGACCCTTACTATGGCTACACCTTC,CASSGDREDPYYGYTF
-,TRBJ2-3,-,TRBV24-1,TGTGCCACCAGTGAAGGGACAACTGACACAGATACGCAGTATTTT,CATSEGTTDTDTQYF
-,TRBJ1-1,-,TRBV5-6,TGTGCCAGCAGCTTGATCTCCAGGACTGAAGCTTTCTTT,CASSLISRTEAFF
-,TRBJ2-5,TRBD2,TRBV6-2/TRBV6-3,TGTGCCAGCAGCCCCTGGGGACTAGCGGAACTCCAAGAGACCCAGTACTTC,CASSPWGLAELQETQYF
-,TRBJ1-4,-,TRBV15,TGTGCCACCAGCCCTGTAGGGGGAGACCCCGAAAAACTGTTTTTT,CATSPVGGDPEKLFF
few,TRBJ2-1,-,TRBV27,TGTGCCAGCAGTTTATCCCAGCCGGGGGTCAATGAGCAGTTCTTC,CASSLSQPGVNEQFF
few,TRBJ2-2,TRBD1,TRBV6-2/TRBV6-3,TGTGCCAGCAGTTACCCCCGGACAGGGGCCGGGGAGCTGTTTTTT,CASSYPRTGAGELFF
once,TRBJ1-2,TRBD1,TRBV6-1,TGTGCCAGCAGTGAGGACAGGGTGGGAGGCTACACCTTC,CASSEDRVGGYTF
-,TRBJ1-2,-,TRBV30,TGTGCCTGGAGTCGAGACAGTCTGGCCAACACCTTC,CAWSRDSLANTF
once,TRBJ2-5,TRBD1,TRBV9,TGTGCCAGCAGCCGGACCCTCCGCGACACAGGGGACCAAGAGACCCAGTACTTC,CASSRTLRDTGDQETQYF
-,TRBJ2-2,-,TRBV2,TGTGCCAGCAATCGGGGCGGGGAAATGTTGGACACCGGGGAGCTGTTTTTT,CASNRGGEMLDTGELFF
-,TRBJ2-2,TRBD2,TRBV5-5,TGTGCCAGCAGCCGGCCGGGACTAGCGGGACCCAGCACCGGGGAGCTGTTTTTT,CASSRPGLAGPSTGELFF
-,TRBJ2-1,TRBD1,TRBV9,TGTGCCAGCAGCGTGACAGGGGGCATAAACAATGAGCAGTTCTTC,CASSVTGGINNEQFF
-,TRBJ1-4,TRBD1,TRBV7-9,TGTGCCAGCGGGGAAGGGGGCTCCTCCTTTAATGAAAAACTGTTTTTT,CASGEGGSSFNEKLFF